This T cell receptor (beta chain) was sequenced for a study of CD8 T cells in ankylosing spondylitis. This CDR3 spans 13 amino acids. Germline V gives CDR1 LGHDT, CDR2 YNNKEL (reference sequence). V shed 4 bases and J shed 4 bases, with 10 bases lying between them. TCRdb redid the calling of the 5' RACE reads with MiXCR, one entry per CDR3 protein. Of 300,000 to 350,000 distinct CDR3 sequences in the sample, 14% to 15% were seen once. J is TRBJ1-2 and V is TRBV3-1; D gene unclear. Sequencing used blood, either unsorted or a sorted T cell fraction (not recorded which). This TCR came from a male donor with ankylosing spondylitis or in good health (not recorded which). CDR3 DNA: TGTGCCAGCAGCCCCCTGGCAGGCTATGGCTACACCTTC. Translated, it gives CASSPLAGYGYTF.